This T cell receptor beta chain was captured by sequencing in a study of T cell responses to AZD1222 COVID-19 vaccine. Clones were read by immunoSEQ multiplex PCR, and TCRdb kept only the in-frame ones, dropping some. The data show roughly 120,000 clones, approximately 88% seen once. In the case of this clone: The antigen is not known.

Study-level results: None of the repertoires were sampled until the peak T cell response had passed. When two AZD1222 doses had been given, Spike-specific TCR breadth and depth rose. Baseline serology detected seropositivity in only a handful of AZD1222 recipients.

Germline V lookup: CDR1 SGHRS, CDR2 YFSETQ. Trimming removed 0 bases at V and 1 base at J, with 9 bases between. The CDR3 runs to 15 residues. This chain connects TRBV5-1 to TRBJ2-3; D call uncertain. The receptor was derived from an adult in good health. The starting material was peripheral blood, obtained on day 0 of AZD1222 vaccination. Here the CDR3 reads CASSLESSGTDTQYF. CDR3 DNA: TGCGCCAGCAGCTTGGAGAGCTCGGGCACAGATACGCAGTATTTT. The variable domain in full, completed from reference TRBV5-1 and TRBJ2-3, reads KAGVTQTPRYLIKTRGQQVTLSCSPISGHRSVSWYQQTPGQGLQFLFEYFSETQRNKGNFPGRFSGRQFSNSRSEMNVSTLELGDSALYLCASSLESSGTDTQYFGPGTRLTVL.